This T cell receptor beta chain was profiled in a study of T cell responses to AZD1222 COVID-19 vaccine. Overall study results and limits: Donors skewed white British and female; clonal diversity was possibly underestimated.

J lost 2 bases, V lost 3 bases, and 12 bases had no gene match. This CDR3 has 17 residues. Germline lookup yields CDR1 MNHEY and CDR2 SMNVEV (reference sequence). A note on this clone: The antigen is not known.

Only in-frame clones appear in the TCRdb table, and some are missing; sequencing was by immunoSEQ multiplex PCR. The sample contains about 150,000 clones, roughly 91% of which appear only once. This sequence was found in an adult in good health. This sample comprised peripheral blood, obtained on day 0 of AZD1222 vaccination. The chain recombines TRBV27 with TRBJ1-1, with TRBD1 matching 7 bases. The CDR3 is CASSFRGLMQSNTEAFF. CDR3 coding DNA: TGTGCCAGCAGTTTCAGGGGGTTGATGCAGAGTAACACTGAAGCTTTCTTT.